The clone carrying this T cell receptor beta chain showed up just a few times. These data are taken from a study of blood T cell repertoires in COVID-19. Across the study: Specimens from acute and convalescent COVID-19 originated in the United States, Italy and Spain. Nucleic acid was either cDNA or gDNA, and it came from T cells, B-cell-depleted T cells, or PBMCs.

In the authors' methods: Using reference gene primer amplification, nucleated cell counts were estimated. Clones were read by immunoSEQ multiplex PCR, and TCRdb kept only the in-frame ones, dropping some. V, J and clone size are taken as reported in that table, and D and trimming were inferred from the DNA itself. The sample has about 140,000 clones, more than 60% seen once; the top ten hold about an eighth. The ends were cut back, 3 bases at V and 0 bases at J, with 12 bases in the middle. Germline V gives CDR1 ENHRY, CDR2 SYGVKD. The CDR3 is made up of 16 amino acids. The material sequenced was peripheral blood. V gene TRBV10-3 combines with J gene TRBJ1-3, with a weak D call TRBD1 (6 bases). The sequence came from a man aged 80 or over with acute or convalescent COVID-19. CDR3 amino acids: CAISDGQTSSGNTIYF. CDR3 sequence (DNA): TGTGCCATCAGTGATGGACAGACGAGCTCTGGAAACACCATATATTTT.